This T cell receptor beta chain was sequenced for a study of spatial heterogeneity in lung cancer. Across the whole study: Consistently, beta-chain sequences turned up in larger numbers than alpha-chain sequences did.

As for time point: sample taken at primary tumor resection. From tumor, nontumor lung or frozen PBMC, whole RNA was taken unsorted for sequencing. Donors were 55 to 75 untreated early-stage non-small cell lung cancer patients. This CDR3 comprises 15 residues. Germline V gene sequence: CDR1 PRHDT, CDR2 FYEKMQ (reference sequence). Trimming cost V 5 bases and J 5 bases; bases outside gene matches: 7. In its sample, this clonotype was seen many times. The antigen is undetermined. Study-wide findings and caveats: Tumor TCRs that were ubiquitous and expanded showed up in blood more at resection than follow-up.

The study tagged each TCR cDNA molecule with a unique molecular identifier. TCRdb re-called the 5' RACE reads with MiXCR, one entry per CDR3 protein. The table lists 43,000 or so distinct CDR3 sequences, around 7.1% of them singletons. This TCR came from a female donor with early-stage non-small cell lung cancer. The V call is TRBV13, the J call TRBJ2-3; 10 nucleotides match TRBD2. This sample comprised PBMCs, obtained at surgery. CDR3 in DNA: TGTGCCAGCAGCGAGCGGGGGGGCCGGAAAGATACGCAGTATTTT. Protein sequence: CASSERGGRKDTQYF.